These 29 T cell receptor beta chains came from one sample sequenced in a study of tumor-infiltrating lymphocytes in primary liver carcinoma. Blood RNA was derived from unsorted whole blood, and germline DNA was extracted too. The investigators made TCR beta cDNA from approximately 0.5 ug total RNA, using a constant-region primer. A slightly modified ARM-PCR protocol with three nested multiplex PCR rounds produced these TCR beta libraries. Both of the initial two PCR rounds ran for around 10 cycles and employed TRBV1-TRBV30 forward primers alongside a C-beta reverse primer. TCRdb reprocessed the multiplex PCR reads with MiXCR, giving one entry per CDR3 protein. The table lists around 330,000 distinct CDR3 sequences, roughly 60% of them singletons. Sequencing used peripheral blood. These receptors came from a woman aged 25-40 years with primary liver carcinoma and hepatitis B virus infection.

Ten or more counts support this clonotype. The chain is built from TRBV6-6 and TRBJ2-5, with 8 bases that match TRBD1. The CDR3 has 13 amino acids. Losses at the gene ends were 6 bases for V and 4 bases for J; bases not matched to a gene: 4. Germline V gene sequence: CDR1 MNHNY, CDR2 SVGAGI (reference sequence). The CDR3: CASSRTGGETQYF. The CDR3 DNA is TGTGCCAGCAGCCGAACAGGGGGAGAGACCCAGTACTTC.

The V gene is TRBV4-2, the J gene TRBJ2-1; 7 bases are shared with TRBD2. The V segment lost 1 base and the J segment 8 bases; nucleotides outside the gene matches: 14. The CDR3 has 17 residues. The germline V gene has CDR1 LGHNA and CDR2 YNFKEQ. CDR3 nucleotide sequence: TGTGCCAGCAGCCAAGGAGGAGGCGGGAGTAGTTATGATGAGCAGTTCTTC. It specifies CASSQGGGGSSYDEQFF.

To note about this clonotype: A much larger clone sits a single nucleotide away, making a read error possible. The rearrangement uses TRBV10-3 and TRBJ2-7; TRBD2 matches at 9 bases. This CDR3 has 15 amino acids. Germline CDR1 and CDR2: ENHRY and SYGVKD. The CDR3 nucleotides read TGTGCCATCAATGAGTCGGGCGGGAGGGTAAACGAGCAGTACTTC. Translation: CAINESGGRVNEQYF.

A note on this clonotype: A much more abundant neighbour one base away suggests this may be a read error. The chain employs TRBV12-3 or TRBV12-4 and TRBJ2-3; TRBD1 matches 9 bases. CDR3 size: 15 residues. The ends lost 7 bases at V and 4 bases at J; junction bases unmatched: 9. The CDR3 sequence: CASNLSGTGSDTQYF. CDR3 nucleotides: TGTGCCAGCAATCTGTCCGGGACAGGGTCAGATACGCAGTATTTT.

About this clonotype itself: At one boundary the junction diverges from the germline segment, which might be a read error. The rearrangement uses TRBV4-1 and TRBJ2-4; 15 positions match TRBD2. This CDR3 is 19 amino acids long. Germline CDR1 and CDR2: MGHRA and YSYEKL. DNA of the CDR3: TGCGCCAGCAGCCACGGACTAGCGGGAGGGCTGTCGGCCAAAAACATTCATTACTTC. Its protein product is CASSHGLAGGLSAKNIHYF.

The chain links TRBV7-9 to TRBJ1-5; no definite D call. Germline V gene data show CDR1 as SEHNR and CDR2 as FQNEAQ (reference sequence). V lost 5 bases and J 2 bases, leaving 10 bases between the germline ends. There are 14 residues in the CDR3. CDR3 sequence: CASSPDGGNQPQHF. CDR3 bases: TGTGCCAGCAGCCCGGACGGTGGCAATCAGCCCCAGCATTTT.

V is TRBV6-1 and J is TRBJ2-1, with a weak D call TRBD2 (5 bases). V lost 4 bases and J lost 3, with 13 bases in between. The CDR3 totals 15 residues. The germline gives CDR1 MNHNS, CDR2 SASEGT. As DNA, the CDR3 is TGTGCCAGCAGTGTCAAGAGCGAGGGCTACAATGAGCAGTTCTTC. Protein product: CASSVKSEGYNEQFF.

The CDR3 reads CACRDRGDIQYF. Here the CDR3 DNA reads TGTGCTTGCCGGGACAGGGGCGACATTCAGTACTTC. This chain uses TRBV11-2 with TRBJ2-4, with TRBD1 identical over 10 bases. The CDR3 consists of 12 residues. Per germline, CDR1 SGHAT and CDR2 FQNNGV.

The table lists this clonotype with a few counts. The CDR3 region has the DNA TGCGCCAGCAGCCAAAATACAGGCGTAACGGGCTATGGCTACACCTTC. It yields the protein CASSQNTGVTGYGYTF. V is TRBV4-3 and J is TRBJ1-2, with D possibly matching TRBD1 (5 bases). The V gene lost 2 bases and the J gene lost 4 bases, with 17 bases spanning the gap. The CDR3 is made up of 16 amino acids. Per germline, CDR1 LGHNA and CDR2 YSLEER.

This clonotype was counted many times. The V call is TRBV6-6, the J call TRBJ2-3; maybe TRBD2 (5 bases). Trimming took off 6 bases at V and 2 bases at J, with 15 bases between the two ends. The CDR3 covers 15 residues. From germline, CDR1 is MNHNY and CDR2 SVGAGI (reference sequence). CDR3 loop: CASSPGGSFTDTQYF. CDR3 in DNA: TGTGCCAGCAGCCCAGGAGGAAGCTTCACAGATACGCAGTATTTT.

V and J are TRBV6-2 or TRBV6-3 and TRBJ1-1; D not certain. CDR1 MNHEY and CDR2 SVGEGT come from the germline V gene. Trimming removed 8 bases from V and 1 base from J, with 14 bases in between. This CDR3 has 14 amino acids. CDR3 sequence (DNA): TGTGCCAGCCTTGGAGGAGTTTGGAACACTGAAGCTTTCTTT. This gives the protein CASLGGVWNTEAFF.

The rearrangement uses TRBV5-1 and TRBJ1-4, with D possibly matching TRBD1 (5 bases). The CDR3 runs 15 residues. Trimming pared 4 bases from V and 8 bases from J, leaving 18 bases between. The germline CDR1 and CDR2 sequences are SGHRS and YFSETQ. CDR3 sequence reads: CASSPSGTPIEKLFF. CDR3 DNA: TGCGCCAGCAGCCCCTCAGGGACGCCCATAGAAAAACTGTTTTTT.

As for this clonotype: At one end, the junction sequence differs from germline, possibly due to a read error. The CDR3 sequence: CASSHPLITEAFF. The CDR3 DNA follows: TGCGCCAGTAGCCACCCCCTGATCACTGAAGCTTTCTTT. The J gene is TRBJ1-1, the V gene TRBV4-1; D is unclear. Germline CDR1 and CDR2: MGHRA and YSYEKL. There are 13 residues in the CDR3.

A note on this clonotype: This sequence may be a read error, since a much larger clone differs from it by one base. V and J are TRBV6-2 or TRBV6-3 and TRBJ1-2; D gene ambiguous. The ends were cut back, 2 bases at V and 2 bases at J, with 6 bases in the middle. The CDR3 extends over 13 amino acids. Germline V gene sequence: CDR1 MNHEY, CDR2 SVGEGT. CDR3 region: CASSYSTNYGYTF. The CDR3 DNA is TGTGCCAGCAGTTACAGCACCAACTATGGCTACACCTTC.

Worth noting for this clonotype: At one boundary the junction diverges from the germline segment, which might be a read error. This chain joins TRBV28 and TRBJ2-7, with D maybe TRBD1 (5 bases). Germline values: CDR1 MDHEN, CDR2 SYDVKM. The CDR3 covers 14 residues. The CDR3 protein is CASRPTGSSYEQYF. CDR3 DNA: TGCGCCAGCAGACCAACAGGCAGCTCCTACGAGCAGTACTTC.

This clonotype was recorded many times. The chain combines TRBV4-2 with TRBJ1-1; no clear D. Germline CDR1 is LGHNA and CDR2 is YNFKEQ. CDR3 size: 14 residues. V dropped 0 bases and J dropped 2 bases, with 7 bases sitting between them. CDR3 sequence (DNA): TGTGCCAGCAGCCAAGACTTGCTTAACACTGAAGCTTTCTTT. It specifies CASSQDLLNTEAFF.

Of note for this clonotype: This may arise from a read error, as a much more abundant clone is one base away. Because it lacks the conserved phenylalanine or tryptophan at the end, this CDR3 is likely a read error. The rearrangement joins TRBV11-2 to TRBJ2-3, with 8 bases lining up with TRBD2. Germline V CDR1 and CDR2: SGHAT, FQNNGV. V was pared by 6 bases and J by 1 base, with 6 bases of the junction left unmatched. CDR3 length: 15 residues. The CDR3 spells CASRARGGGTDTQYY. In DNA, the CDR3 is TGTGCCAGCAGGGCCCGGGGGGGGGGCACAGATACGCAGTATTAT.

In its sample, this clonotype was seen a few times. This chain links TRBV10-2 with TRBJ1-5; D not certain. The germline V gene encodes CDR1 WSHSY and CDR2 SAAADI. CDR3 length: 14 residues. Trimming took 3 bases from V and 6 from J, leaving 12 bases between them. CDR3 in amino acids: CASSEKGTVQPQHF. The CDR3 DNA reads TGCGCCAGCAGTGAAAAGGGAACGGTTCAGCCCCAGCATTTT.

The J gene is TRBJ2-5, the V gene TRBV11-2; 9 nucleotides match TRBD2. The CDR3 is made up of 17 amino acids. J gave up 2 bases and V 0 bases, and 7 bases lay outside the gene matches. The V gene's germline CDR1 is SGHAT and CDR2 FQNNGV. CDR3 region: CASSLDNSGSRQETQYF. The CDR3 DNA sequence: TGTGCCAGCAGCTTAGATAATAGCGGGAGTAGGCAAGAGACCCAGTACTTC.

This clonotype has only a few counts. The CDR3: CASSRKGFKETQYF. The CDR3 nucleotides read TGTGCCAGCAGCCGAAAGGGTTTTAAAGAGACCCAGTACTTC. The chain employs TRBV13 and TRBJ2-5; D is unresolved. The CDR3 extends over 14 amino acids. Trimming took 5 bases from V and 3 from J, leaving 13 bases between them. Germline assignment: CDR1 PRHDT and CDR2 FYEKMQ (reference sequence).

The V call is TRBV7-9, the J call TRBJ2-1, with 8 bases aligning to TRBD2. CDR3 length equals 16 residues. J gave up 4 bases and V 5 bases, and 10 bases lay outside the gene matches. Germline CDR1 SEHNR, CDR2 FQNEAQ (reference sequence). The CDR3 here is CASSHMAGGPYNEQFF. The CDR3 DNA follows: TGTGCCAGCAGCCACATGGCGGGAGGTCCTTACAATGAGCAGTTCTTC. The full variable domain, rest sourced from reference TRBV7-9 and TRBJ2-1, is DTGVSQNPRHKITKRGQNVTFRCDPISEHNRLYWYRQTLGQGPEFLTYFQNEAQLEKSRLLSDRFSAERPKGSFSTLEIQRTEQGDSAMYLCASSHMAGGPYNEQFFGPGTRLTVL.

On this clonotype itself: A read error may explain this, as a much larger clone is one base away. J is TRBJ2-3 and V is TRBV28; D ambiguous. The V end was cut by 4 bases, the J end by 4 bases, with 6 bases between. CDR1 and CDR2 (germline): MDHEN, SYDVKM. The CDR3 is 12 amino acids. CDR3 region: CASSWYPDTQYF. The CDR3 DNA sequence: TGTGCCAGCAGTTGGTACCCAGATACGCAGTATTTT.

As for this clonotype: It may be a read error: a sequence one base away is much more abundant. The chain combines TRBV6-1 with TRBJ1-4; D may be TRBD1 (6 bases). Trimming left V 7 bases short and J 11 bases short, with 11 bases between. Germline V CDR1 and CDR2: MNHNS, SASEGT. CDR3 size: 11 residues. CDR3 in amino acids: CASTRGGKLFF. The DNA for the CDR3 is TGTGCCAGCACTCGAGGGGGTAAACTGTTTTTT.

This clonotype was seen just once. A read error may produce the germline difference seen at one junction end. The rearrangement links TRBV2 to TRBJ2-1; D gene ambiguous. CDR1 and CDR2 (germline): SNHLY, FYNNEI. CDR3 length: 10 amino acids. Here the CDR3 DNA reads TGTGCCAGCAGGCTCGACACCGCAGTCTTC. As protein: CASRLDTAVF.

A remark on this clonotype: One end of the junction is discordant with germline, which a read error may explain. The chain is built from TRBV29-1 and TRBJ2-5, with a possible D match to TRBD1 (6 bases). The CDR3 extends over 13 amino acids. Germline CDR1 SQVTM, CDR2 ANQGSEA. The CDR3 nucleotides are TGCAACGTTGGTCAGGGGTATCAAGAGACCCAGTACTTC. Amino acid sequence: CNVGQGYQETQYF.

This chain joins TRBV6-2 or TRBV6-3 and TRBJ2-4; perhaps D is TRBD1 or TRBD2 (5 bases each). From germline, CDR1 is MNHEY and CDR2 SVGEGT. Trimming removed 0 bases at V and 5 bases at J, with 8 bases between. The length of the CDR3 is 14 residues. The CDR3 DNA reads TGTGCCAGCAGTTACTCGGGGGACCAAAACATTCAGTACTTC. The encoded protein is CASSYSGDQNIQYF.

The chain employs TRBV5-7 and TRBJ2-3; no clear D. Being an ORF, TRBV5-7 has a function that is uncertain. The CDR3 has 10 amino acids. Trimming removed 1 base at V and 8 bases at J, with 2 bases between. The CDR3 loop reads CASSLPTQYF. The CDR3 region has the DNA TGTGCCAGCAGCTTGCCTACGCAGTATTTT.

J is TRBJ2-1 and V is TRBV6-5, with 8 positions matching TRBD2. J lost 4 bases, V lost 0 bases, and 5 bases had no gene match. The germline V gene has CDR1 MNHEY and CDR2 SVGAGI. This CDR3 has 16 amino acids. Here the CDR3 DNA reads TGTGCCAGCAGTTACTCCCTACTAGCGGCTTACAATGAGCAGTTCTTC. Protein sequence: CASSYSLLAAYNEQFF.

The CDR3 loop is CASSQVRTTRQEIHYF. The CDR3, as DNA: TGCGCCAGCAGCCAAGTGCGGACCACACGGCAAGAGATCCATTACTTC. This chain links TRBV4-1 with TRBJ2-5, with D unresolved. The CDR3 is 16 amino acids. Germline-derived CDR1 and CDR2 are MGHRA and YSYEKL. The V end lost 1 base, the J end lost 14 bases, and 26 bases lay between the germline ends.